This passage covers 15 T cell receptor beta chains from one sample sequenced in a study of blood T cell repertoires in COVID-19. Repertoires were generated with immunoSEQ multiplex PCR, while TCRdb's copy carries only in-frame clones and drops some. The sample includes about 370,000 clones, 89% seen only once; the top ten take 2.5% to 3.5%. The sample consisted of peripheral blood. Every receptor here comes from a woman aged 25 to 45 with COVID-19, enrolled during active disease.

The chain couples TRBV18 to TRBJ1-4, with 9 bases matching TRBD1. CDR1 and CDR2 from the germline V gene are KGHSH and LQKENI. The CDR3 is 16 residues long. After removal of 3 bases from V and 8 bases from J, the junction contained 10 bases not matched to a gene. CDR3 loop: CASSPNRQGVGEKLFF. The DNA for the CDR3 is TGTGCCAGCTCACCTAACCGACAGGGGGTCGGGGAAAAACTGTTTTTT.

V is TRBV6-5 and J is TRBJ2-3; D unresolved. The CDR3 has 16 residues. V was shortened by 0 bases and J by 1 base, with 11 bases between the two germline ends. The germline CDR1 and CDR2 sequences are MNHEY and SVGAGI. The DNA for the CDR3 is TGTGCCAGCAGTTACTCTGTGGGCACCGGCACAGATACGCAGTATTTT. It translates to CASSYSVGTGTDTQYF.

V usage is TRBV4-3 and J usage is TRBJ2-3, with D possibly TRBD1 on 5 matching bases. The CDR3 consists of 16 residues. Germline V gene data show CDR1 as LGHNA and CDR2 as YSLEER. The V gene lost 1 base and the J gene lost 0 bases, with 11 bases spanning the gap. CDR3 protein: CASSQGRVDSTDTQYF. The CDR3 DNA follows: TGCGCCAGCAGCCAAGGCAGGGTAGATAGCACAGATACGCAGTATTTT.

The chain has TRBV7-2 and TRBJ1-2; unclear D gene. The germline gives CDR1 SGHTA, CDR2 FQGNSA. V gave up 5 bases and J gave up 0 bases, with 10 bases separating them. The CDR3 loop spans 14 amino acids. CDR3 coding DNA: TGTGCCAGCAGCCCAGATAATTCTAACTATGGCTACACCTTC. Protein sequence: CASSPDNSNYGYTF.

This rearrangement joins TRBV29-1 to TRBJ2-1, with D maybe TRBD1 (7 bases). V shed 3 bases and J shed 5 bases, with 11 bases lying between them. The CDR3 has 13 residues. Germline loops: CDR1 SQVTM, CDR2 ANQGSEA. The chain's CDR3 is CSVDRGRNNEQFF. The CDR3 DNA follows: TGCAGCGTTGACAGGGGGAGGAACAATGAGCAGTTCTTC.

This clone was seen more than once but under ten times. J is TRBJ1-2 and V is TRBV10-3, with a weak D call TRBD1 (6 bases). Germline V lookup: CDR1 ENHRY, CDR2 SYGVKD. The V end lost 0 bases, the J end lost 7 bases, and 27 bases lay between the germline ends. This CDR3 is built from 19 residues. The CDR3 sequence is CAISESETGPPQGSIGYTF. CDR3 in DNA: TGTGCCATCAGTGAGTCCGAGACAGGCCCACCGCAGGGCTCTATTGGCTACACCTTC.

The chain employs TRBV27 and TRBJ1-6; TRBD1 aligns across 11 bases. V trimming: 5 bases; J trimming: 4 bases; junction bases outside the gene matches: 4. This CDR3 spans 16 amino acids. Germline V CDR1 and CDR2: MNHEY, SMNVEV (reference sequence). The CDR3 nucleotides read TGTGCCAGCAGTCCGGGGACAGGGGGATATAATTCACCCCTCCACTTT. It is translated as CASSPGTGGYNSPLHF.

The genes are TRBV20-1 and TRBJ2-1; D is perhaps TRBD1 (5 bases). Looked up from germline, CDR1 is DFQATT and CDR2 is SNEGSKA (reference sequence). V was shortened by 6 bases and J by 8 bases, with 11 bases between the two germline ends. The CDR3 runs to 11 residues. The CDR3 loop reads CSALQGYEQFF. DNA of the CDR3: TGCAGTGCCCTCCAGGGCTATGAGCAGTTCTTC.

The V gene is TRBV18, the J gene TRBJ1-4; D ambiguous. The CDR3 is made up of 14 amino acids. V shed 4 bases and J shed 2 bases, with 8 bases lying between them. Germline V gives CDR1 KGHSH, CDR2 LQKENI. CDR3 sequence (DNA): TGTGCCAGCTCACGCGAGAGGACTAATGAAAAACTGTTTTTT. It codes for CASSRERTNEKLFF.

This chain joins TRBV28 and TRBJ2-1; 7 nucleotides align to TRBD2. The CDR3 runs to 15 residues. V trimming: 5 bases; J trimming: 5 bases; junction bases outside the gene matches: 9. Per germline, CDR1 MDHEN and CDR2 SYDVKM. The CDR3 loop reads CASSRGDSINNEQFF. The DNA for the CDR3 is TGTGCCAGCAGTCGGGGGGACTCCATAAACAATGAGCAGTTCTTC.

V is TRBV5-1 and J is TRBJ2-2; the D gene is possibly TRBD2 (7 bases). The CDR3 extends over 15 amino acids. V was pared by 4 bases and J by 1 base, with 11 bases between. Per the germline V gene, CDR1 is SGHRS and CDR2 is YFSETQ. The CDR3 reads CASSRGAGNTGELFF. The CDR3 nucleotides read TGCGCCAGCAGCCGGGGGGCGGGGAACACCGGGGAGCTGTTTTTT.

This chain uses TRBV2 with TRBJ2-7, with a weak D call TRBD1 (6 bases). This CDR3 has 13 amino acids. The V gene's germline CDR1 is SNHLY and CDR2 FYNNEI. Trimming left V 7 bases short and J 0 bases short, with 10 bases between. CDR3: CASKRQVSYEQYF. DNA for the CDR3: TGTGCCAGCAAAAGACAGGTCTCCTACGAGCAGTACTTC.

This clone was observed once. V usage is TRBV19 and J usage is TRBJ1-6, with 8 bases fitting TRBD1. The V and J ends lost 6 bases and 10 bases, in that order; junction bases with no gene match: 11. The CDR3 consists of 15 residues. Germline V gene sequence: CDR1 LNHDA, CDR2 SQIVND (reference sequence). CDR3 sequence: CASRDRVLFDSPLHF. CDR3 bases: TGTGCCAGTAGGGACAGGGTTCTGTTTGACTCACCCCTCCACTTT.

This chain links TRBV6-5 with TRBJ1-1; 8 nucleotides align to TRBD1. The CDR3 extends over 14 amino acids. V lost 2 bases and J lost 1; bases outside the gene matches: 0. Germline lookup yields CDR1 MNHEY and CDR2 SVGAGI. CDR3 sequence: CASSYQGANTEAFF. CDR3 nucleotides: TGTGCCAGCAGTTACCAGGGGGCGAACACTGAAGCTTTCTTT.

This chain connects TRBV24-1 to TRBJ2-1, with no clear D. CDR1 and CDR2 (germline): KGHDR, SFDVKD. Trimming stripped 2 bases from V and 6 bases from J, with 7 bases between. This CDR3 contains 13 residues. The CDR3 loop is CATSDWPPNEQFF. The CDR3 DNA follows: TGTGCCACCAGTGATTGGCCCCCCAATGAGCAGTTCTTC.